The subject of this entry is one T cell receptor (beta chain). With 3 bases clipped from V and 6 bases from J, the junction kept 8 bases outside the gene matches. The CDR3 totals 15 residues. Per germline, CDR1 SEHNR and CDR2 FQNEAQ (reference sequence). The data were taken from a study of blood T cell repertoires in COVID-19. As for the study in general: The United States, Italy and Spain supplied acute and convalescent COVID-19 samples.

Cohorts were assigned according to the clinical history that participants reported. It was within 2 weeks before study entry that exposed participants met a COVID-19 case. Here immunoSEQ multiplex PCR was the method, and the copy in TCRdb shows in-frame clones only, minus some. Of 250,000 or so clones detected, 85% to 95% appear once; the ten largest clones hold about 3%. The sequencing sample was made of PBMCs or T cells enriched from blood (not recorded which). This clonotype was sampled from a man aged 40-49 years who had been exposed to COVID-19. The rearrangement joins TRBV7-9 to TRBJ2-1; 7 bases match TRBD2. The CDR3, as DNA: TGTGCCAGCAGCTTTGCCGGGAGGTTTGGCAATGAGCAGTTCTTC. It yields the protein CASSFAGRFGNEQFF. The full variable domain, rest sourced from reference TRBV7-9 and TRBJ2-1, is DTGVSQNPRHKITKRGQNVTFRCDPISEHNRLYWYRQTLGQGPEFLTYFQNEAQLEKSRLLSDRFSAERPKGSFSTLEIQRTEQGDSAMYLCASSFAGRFGNEQFFGPGTRLTVL.